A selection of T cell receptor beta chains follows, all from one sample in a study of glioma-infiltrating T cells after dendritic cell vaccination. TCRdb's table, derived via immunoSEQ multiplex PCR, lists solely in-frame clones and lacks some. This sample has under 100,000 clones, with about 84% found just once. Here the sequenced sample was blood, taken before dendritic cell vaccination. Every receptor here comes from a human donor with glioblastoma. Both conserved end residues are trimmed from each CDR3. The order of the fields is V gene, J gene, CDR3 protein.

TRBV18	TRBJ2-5	ASSSIRGAETQY
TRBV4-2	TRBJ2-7	ASSQDWGEFYEQY
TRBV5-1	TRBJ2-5	ASSLEGTGGETQY
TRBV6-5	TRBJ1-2	ASSYDDRGYGYT
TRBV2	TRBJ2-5	ASSDAGTGGETQY
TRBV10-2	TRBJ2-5	ASRLGSGSVETQY
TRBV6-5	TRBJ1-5	ASTRGTGENQPQH
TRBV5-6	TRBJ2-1	ASSLAPNSEQF
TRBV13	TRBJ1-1	ASSLAHTSGITEAF
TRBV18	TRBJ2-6	ASSLLQELGANVLT
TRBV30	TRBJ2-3	AWGPGTSSTDTQY
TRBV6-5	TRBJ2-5	ASSLRQLETQY
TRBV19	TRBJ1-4	ASNLNQLANEKLF
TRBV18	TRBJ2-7	ASSPKAGDEQY
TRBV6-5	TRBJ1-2	ASSGGTAYYGYT
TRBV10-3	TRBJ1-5	AISEDRANQPQH
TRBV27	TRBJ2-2	ASSFSGELF
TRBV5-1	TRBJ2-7	ASSFQTGPTMGEQY
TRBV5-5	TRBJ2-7	ASSLGLQGYEQY
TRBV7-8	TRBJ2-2	ASSPRTSGRVSIGELF
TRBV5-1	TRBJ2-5	ASSLGSRTAETQY
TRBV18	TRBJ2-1	ASSPLAGSYNEQF